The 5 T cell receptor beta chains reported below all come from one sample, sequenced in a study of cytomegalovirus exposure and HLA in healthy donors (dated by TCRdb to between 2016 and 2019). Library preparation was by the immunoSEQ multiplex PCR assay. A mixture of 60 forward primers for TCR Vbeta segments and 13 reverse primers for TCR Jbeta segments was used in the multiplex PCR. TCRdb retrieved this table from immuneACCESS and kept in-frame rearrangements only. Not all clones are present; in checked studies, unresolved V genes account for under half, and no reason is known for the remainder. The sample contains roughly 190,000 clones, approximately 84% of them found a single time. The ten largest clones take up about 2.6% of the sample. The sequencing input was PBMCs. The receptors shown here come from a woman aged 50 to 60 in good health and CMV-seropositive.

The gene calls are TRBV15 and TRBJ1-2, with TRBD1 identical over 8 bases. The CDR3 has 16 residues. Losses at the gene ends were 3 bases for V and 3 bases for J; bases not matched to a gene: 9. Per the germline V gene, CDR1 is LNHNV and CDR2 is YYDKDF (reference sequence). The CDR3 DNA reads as TGTGCCACCAGCAGGTCGATGGCAGGGGGCCACTATGGCTACACCTTC. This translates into CATSRSMAGGHYGYTF. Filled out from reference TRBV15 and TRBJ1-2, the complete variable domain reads DAMVIQNPRYQVTQFGKPVTLSCSQTLNHNVMYWYQQKSSQAPKLLFHYYDKDFNNEADTPDNFQSRRPNTSFCFLDIRSPGLGDTAMYLCATSRSMAGGHYGYTFGSGTRLTVV.

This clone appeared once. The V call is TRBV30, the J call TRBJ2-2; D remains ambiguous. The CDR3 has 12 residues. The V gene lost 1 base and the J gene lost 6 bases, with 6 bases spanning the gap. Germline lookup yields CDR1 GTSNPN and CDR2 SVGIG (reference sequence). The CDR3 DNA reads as TGTGCCTGGAGTGCTCTGTCCGGGGAGCTGTTTTTT. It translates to CAWSALSGELFF.

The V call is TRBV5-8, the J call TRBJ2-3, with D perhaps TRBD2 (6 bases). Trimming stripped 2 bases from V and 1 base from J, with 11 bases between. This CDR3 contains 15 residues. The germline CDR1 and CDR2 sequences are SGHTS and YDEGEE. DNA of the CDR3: TGTGCCAGCAGCTTCAGACTAGGGGGCACAGATACGCAGTATTTT. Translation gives CASSFRLGGTDTQYF.

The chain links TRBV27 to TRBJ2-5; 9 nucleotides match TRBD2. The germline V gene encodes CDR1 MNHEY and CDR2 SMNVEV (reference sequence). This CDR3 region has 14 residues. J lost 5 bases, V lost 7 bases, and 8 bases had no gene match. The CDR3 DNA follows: TGTGCCAGCACGGGCGGGGGGGCGGGCGAGACCCAGTACTTC. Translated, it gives CASTGGGAGETQYF.

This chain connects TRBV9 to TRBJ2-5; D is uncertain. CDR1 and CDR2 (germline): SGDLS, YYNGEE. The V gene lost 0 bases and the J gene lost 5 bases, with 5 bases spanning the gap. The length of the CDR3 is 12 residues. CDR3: CASSVVRETQYF. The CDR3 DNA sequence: TGTGCCAGCAGCGTAGTGAGGGAGACCCAGTACTTC.